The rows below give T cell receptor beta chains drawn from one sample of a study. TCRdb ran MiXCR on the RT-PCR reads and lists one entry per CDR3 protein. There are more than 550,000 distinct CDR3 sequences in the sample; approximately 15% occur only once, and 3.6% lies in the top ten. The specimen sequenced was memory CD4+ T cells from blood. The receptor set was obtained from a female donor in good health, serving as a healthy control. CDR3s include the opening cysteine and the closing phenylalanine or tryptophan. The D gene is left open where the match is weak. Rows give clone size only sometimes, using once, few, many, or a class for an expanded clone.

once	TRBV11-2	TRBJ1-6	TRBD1	TGTGCCAGCAGCTTAGAGAGGGGGCTTAATTCACCCCTCCACTTT	CASSLERGLNSPLHF
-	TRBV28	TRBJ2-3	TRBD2	TGTGCCAGCAGCATCGGGACTAGCGGGGATACGCAGTATTTT	CASSIGTSGDTQYF
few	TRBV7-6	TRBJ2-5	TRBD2	TGTGCCAGCAGCCCGTGGACTAGCGGGAGCGGAGGAGAGACCCAGTACTTC	CASSPWTSGSGGETQYF
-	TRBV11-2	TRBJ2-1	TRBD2	TGTGCCAGCAGCGACAGGGTCGGACTAGCGGGAAGCTACAATGAGCAGTTCTTC	CASSDRVGLAGSYNEQFF
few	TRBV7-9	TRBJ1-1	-	TGTGCCAGTAGCCCTCCGAGGGGAACCACTGAAGCTTTCTTT	CASSPPRGTTEAFF
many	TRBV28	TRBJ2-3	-	TGTGCCAGCAGTCCTTCCCTCTATACAGATACGCAGTATTTT	CASSPSLYTDTQYF
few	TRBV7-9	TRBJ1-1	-	TGTGCCAGCAGCTTACAGCTCGGGGACACTGAAGCTTTCTTT	CASSLQLGDTEAFF
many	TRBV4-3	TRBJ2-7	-	TGCGCCAGCAGCCAAGCACCGGGGGGCCATTACGAGCAGTACTTC	CASSQAPGGHYEQYF
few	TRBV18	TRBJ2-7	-	TGTGCCAGCTCGGCTAAATACAGGGATGAGCAGTACTTC	CASSAKYRDEQYF
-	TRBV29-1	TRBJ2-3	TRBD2	TGCAGCGTGAACGGAGAAGCGGGGGGCACAGATACGCAGTATTTT	CSVNGEAGGTDTQYF
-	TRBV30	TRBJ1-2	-	TGTGCTACACGGGGGGGACCTACCTCGGGCTACACCTTC	CATRGGPTSGYTF
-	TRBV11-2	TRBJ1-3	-	TGTGCCAGCAGCTTAGGGAGCGGGGACACCATATATTTT	CASSLGSGDTIYF
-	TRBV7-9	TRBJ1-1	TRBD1	TGTGCCAGCAGCTTAGACTGGACAGGGATGAACACTGAAGCTTTCTTT	CASSLDWTGMNTEAFF
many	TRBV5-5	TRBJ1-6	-	TGTGCCAGCAGCTTGCCAGGGGCTATAAATTCACCCCTCCACTTT	CASSLPGAINSPLHF
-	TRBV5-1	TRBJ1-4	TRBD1	TGCGCCAGCAGCCCGAGTACAGGGGTGGCTAATGAAAAACTGTTTTTT	CASSPSTGVANEKLFF
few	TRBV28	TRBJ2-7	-	TGTGCCAGCAGTTCGGGTGTCCACTCCTACGAGCAGTACTTC	CASSSGVHSYEQYF
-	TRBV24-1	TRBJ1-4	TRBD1	TGTGCCACCAGTGACCCCGGGACAGGGGGCGAAAAACTGTTTTTT	CATSDPGTGGEKLFF
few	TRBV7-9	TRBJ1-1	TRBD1	TGCGCCAGCAGCTCGGGACAGGGGGACACTGAAGCTTTCTTT	CASSSGQGDTEAFF
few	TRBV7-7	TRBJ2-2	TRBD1	TGTGCCAGCAGCCCACGACAGGGCTCAGAGCTGTTTTTT	CASSPRQGSELFF
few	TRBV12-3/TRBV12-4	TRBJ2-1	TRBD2	TGTGCCAGCAGCTCAGGACTAGCGGCAAGCTCCTACAATGAGCAGTTCTTC	CASSSGLAASSYNEQFF
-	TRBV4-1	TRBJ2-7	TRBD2	TGCGCCAGCAGCCAACTGCGGACTAGCGGGGGGGCCGACGAGCAGTACTTC	CASSQLRTSGGADEQYF
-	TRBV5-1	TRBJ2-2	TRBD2	TGCGCCAGCAGCTTTCGGGGCGGGAGTAGGACCGGGGAGCTGTTTTTT	CASSFRGGSRTGELFF
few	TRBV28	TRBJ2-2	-	TGTGCCAGCAGTTTAATGCACACCGGGGAGCTGTTTTTT	CASSLMHTGELFF
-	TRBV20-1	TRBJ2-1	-	TGCAGTGCCAGCAATGGACTCAGGGGCTCCTACAATGAGCAGTTCTTC	CSASNGLRGSYNEQFF
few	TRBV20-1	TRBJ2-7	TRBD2	TGCAGTGCTAGAGAGGAGATCACTAGCGGGATACACGAGCAGTACTTC	CSAREEITSGIHEQYF
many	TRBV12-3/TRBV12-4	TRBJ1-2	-	TGTGCCAGCAGTTTGGGCTTCGGCTACACCTTC	CASSLGFGYTF
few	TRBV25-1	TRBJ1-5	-	TGTGCCAGCAGTGAATCTTCGGCTTTTAGCAATCAGCCCCAGCATTTT	CASSESSAFSNQPQHF
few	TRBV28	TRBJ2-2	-	TGTGCCAGCAGTTCCGTCACCGGGGAGCTGTTTTTT	CASSSVTGELFF
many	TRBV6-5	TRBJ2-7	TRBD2	TGTGCCAGCAGTTACCTCGGACTAGCGGGAGGGAATTACGAGCAGTACTTC	CASSYLGLAGGNYEQYF
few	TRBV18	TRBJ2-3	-	TGTGCCAGCTCGGAGACAGAGACAGATACGCAGTATTTT	CASSETETDTQYF
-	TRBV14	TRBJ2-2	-	TGTGCCAGCAGCCAAGATTCACTACCCTTCGGTTATACCGGGGAGCTGTTTTTT	CASSQDSLPFGYTGELFF
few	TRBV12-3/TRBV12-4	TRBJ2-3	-	TGTGCCAGCAGTTTCGGCGGGACCCTGTATTTT	CASSFGGTLYF
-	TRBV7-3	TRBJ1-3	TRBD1	TGTGCCAGCAGCTTACGAGGCCAGGGGGAGAACACCATATATTTT	CASSLRGQGENTIYF
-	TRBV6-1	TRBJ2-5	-	TGTGCCAGCAGTCGGGGGCCGGATCAAGAGACCCAGTACTTC	CASSRGPDQETQYF
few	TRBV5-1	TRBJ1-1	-	TGCGCCAGCAGCTTGCTCCCCTCGAACACTGAAGCTTTCTTT	CASSLLPSNTEAFF
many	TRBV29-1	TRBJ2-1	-	TGCAGCGTTTTGGACAGCTCCTACAATGAGCAGTTCTTC	CSVLDSSYNEQFF
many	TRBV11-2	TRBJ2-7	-	TGTGCCAGCAGATACACCGGGACAACGTCCTACGAGCAGTACTTC	CASRYTGTTSYEQYF
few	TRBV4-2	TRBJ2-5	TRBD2	TGTGCCAGCAGCCAAGGACCGGGACTAGCGGGAGAGACCCAGTACTTC	CASSQGPGLAGETQYF
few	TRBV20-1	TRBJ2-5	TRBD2	TGCAGTGCTAGAGGGCCCCAACTAGCGAAAGAGACCCAGTACTTC	CSARGPQLAKETQYF
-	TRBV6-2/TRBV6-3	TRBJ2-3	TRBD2	TGTGCCAGCAGTTACTCCTACCCTAGCGGGAGGAGTTCTAGCACAGATACGCAGTATTTT	CASSYSYPSGRSSSTDTQYF
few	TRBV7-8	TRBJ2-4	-	TGTGCCAGCAGCTTGCAGGGTTTACAGGGAGCCAAAAACATTCAGTACTTC	CASSLQGLQGAKNIQYF